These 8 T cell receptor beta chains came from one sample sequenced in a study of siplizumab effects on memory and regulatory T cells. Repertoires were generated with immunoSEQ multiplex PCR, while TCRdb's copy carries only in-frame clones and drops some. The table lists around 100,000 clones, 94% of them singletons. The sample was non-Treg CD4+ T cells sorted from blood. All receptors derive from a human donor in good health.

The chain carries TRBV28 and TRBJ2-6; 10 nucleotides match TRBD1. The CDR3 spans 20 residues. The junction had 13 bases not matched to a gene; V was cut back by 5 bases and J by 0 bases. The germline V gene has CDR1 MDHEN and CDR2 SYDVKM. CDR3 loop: CASSPLTRQGAISGANVLTF. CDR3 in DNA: TGTGCCAGCAGTCCCCTCACCCGACAGGGGGCTATCTCTGGGGCCAACGTCCTGACTTTC.

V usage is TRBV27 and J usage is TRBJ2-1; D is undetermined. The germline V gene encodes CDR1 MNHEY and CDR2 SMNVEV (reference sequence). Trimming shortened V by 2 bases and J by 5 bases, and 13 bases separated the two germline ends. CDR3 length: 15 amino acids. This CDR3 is CASSLAKTRNNEQFF. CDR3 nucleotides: TGTGCCAGCAGTTTAGCCAAAACCCGAAACAATGAGCAGTTCTTC.

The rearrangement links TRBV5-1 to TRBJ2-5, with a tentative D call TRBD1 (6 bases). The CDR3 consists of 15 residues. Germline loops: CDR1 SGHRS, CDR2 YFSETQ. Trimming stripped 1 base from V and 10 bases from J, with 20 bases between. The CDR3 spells CASSLWGQESTYQYF. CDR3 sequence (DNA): TGCGCCAGCAGCTTGTGGGGGCAGGAGAGTACCTACCAGTACTTC.

DNA for the CDR3: TGTGCCAGCAGTAAGACAGCTAACTATGGCTACACCTTC. Encoded protein: CASSKTANYGYTF. The chain recombines TRBV7-8 with TRBJ1-2; perhaps TRBD1 as D (5 bases). V was pared by 6 bases and J by 0 bases, with 8 bases between. Germline values: CDR1 SGHVS, CDR2 FQNEAQ. The CDR3 is 13 residues long. The full variable domain, with the rest looked up from reference TRBV7-8 and TRBJ1-2, is GAGVSQSPRYKVAKRGQDVALRCDPISGHVSLFWYQQALGQGPEFLTYFQNEAQLDKSGLPSDRFFAERPEGSVSTLKIQRTQQEDSAVYLCASSKTANYGYTFGSGTRLTVV.

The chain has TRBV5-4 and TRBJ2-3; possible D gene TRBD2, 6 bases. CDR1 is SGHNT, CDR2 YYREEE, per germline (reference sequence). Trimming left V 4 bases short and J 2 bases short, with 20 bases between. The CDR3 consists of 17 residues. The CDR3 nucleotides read TGTGCCAGCAGCCCGCCCATAGCGGCACCTAACACAGATACGCAGTATTTT. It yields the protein CASSPPIAAPNTDTQYF. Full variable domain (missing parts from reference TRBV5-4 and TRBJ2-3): ETGVTQSPTHLIKTRGQQVTLRCSSQSGHNTVSWYQQALGQGPQFIFQYYREEENGRGNFPPRFSGLQFPNYSSELNVNALELDDSALYLCASSPPIAAPNTDTQYFGPGTRLTVL.

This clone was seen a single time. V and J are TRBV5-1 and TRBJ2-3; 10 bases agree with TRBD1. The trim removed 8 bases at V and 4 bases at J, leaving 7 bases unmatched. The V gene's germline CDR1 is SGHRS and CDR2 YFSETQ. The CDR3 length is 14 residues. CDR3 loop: CASSRDRGPDTQYF. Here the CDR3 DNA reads TGCGCCAGTTCCCGGGACAGGGGCCCAGATACGCAGTATTTT.

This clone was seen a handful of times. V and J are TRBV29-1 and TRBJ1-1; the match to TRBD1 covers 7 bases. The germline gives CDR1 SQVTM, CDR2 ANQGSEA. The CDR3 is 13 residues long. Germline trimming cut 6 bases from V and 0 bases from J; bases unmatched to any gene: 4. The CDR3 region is CSVEGQLNTEAFF. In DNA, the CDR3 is TGCAGCGTCGAGGGACAGTTGAACACTGAAGCTTTCTTT.

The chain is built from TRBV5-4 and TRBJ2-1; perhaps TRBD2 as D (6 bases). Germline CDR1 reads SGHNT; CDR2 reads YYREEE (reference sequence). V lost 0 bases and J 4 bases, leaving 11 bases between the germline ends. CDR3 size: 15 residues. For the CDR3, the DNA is TGTGCCAGCAGCTTGGGGGAGGCTCGATACAATGAGCAGTTCTTC. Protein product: CASSLGEARYNEQFF.